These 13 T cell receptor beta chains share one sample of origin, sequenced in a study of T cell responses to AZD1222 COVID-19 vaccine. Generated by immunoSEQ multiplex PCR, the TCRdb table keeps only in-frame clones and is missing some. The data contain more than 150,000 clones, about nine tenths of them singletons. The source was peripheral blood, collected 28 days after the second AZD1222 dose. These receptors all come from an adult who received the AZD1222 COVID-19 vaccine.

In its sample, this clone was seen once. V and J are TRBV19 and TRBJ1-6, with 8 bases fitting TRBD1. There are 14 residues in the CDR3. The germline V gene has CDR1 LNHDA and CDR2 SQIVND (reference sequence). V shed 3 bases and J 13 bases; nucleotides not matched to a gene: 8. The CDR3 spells CASSITGGPFPLHF. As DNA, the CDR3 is TGTGCCAGTAGTATTACAGGGGGTCCTTTCCCCCTCCACTTT.

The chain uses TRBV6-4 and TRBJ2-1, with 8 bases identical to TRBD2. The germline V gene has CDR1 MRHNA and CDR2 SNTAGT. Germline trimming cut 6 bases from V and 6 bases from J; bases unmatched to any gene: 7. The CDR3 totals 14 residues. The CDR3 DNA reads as TGTGCCAGCAGCGGTAGCGGGAATGGCAATGAGCAGTTCTTC. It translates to CASSGSGNGNEQFF.

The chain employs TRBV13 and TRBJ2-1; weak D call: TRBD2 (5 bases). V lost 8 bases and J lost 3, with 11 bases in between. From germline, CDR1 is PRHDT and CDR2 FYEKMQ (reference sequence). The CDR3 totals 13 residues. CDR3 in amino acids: CASLEGGYNEQFF. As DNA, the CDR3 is TGTGCCAGCTTGGAAGGAGGCTACAATGAGCAGTTCTTC. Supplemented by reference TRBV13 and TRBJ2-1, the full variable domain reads AAGVIQSPRHLIKEKRETATLKCYPIPRHDTVYWYQQGPGQDPQFLISFYEKMQSDKGSIPDRFSAQQFSDYHSELNMSSLELGDSALYFCASLEGGYNEQFFGPGTRLTVL.

This CDR3 reads CASSEMGQGAVGYTF. The CDR3 DNA sequence: TGTGCCAGCAGTGAGATGGGACAGGGGGCTGTTGGCTACACCTTC. The chain uses TRBV6-1 and TRBJ1-2; 12 nucleotides align to TRBD1. Trimming cost V 3 bases and J 7 bases; bases outside gene matches: 6. Germline V gives CDR1 MNHNS, CDR2 SASEGT. CDR3 size: 15 residues.

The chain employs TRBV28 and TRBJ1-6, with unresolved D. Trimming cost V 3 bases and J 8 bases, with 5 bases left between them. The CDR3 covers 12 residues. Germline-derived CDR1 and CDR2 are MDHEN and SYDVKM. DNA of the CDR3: TGTGCCAGCAGTTTCCGGGATTCACCCCTCCACTTT. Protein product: CASSFRDSPLHF.

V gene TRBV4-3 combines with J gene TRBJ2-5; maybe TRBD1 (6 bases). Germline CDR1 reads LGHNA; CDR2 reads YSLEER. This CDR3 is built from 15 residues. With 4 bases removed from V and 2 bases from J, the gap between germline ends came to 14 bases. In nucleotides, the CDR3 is TGCGCCAGCAGCCTAGGACAGAACGATCAAGAGACCCAGTACTTC. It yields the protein CASSLGQNDQETQYF.

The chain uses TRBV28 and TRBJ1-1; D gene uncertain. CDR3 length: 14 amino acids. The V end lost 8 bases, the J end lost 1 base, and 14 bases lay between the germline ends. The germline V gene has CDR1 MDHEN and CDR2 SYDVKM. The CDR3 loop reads CASPPAGRNTEAFF. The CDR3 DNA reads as TGTGCCAGCCCCCCAGCAGGTCGGAACACTGAAGCTTTCTTT.

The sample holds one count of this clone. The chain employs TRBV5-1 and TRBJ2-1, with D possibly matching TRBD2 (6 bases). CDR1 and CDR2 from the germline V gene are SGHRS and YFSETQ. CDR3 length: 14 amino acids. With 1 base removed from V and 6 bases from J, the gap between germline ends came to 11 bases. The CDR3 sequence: CASSLRETVNEQFF. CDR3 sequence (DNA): TGCGCCAGCAGCTTGCGGGAGACGGTCAATGAGCAGTTCTTC.

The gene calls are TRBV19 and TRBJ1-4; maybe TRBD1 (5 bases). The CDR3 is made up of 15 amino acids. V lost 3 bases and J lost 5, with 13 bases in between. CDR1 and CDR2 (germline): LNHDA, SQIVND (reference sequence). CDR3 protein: CASSISGTANEKLFF. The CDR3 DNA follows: TGTGCCAGTAGTATTAGCGGGACGGCGAATGAAAAACTGTTTTTT. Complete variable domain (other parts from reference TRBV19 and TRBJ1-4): DGGITQSPKYLFRKEGQNVTLSCEQNLNHDAMYWYRQDPGQGLRLIYYSQIVNDFQKGDIAEGYSVSREKKESFPLTVTSAQKNPTAFYLCASSISGTANEKLFFGSGTQLSVL.

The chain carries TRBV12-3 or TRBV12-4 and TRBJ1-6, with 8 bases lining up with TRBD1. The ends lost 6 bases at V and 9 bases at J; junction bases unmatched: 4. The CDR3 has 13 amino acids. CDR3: CASSGQGGSPLHF. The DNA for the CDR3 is TGTGCCAGCAGCGGACAGGGAGGTTCACCCCTCCACTTT.

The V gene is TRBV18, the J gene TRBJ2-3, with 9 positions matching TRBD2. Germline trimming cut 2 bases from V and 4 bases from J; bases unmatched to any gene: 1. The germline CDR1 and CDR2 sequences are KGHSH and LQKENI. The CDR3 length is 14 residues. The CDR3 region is CASSPGTSPDTQYF. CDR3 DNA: TGTGCCAGCTCACCAGGGACTAGCCCAGATACGCAGTATTTT.

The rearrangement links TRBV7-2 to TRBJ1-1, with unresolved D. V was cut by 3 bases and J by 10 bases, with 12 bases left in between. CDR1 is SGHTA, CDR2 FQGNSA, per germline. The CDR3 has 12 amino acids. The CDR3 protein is CASSFGAGVAFF. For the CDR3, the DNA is TGTGCCAGCAGCTTCGGTGCAGGCGTAGCTTTCTTT.

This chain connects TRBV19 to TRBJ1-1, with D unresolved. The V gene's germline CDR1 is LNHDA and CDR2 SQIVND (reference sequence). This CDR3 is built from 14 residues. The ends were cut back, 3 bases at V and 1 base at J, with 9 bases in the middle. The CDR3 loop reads CASSMVSANTEAFF. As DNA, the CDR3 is TGTGCCAGTAGTATGGTATCTGCGAACACTGAAGCTTTCTTT.